One T cell receptor (beta chain) is described in this entry. Looked up from germline, CDR1 is SGHRS and CDR2 is YFSETQ. This CDR3 is built from 15 residues. Trimming pared 0 bases from V and 4 bases from J, leaving 11 bases between. Original data processing: Amplification of reference gene primers provided the estimated nucleated cell counts. Profiled with immunoSEQ multiplex PCR; TCRdb holds only in-frame clones, not every one. That table supplies the V and J calls and clone size; D and trimming were determined from the DNA. The table lists some 240,000 clones, 89% of them singletons. The record originates from a study of blood T cell repertoires in COVID-19. About the research overall: In each case, the material was cDNA or gDNA derived from T cells, B-cell-depleted T cells, or PBMCs.

The chain joins TRBV5-1 to TRBJ1-3; D gene unclear. The sequencing input was peripheral blood. This receptor was taken from a woman between 40 and 50 years old who had recovered from COVID-19. The chain's CDR3 is CASSLGSLTGNTIYF. CDR3 sequence (DNA): TGCGCCAGCAGCTTGGGTAGCCTGACCGGAAACACCATATATTTT.